One sample yielded the 22 T cell receptor beta chains listed below, sequenced in a study of metastatic and nonmetastatic thyroid tumors. From the PCR reads, TCRdb re-called clones with MiXCR. The sample yields 20,000 to 30,000 clones, approximately 21% seen once. Not a single patient had been given any form of treatment at any point before undergoing thyroid surgery. The sequenced material came from blood. These receptor sequences come from a male donor with papillary thyroid cancer or a benign thyroid nodule (not recorded which). Some clones in this sample may be carry-over from other donors' samples.

Sample share makes this clone medium-sized. J is TRBJ2-7 and V is TRBV18; TRBD1 might be the D (6 bases). V lost 4 bases, J lost 0 bases, and 16 bases lay in between. The CDR3 has 16 residues. Germline CDR1 reads KGHSH; CDR2 reads LQKENI. The CDR3 sequence: CASSLGQPASSYEQYF. CDR3 coding DNA: TGTGCCAGCTCACTAGGACAGCCTGCGAGCTCCTACGAGCAGTACTTC.

The sample holds many counts of this clone. The V and J genes are TRBV7-2 and TRBJ2-3; D might be TRBD1 or TRBD2, each matching 5 bases. Germline CDR1 SGHTA, CDR2 FQGNSA. V lost 4 bases and J 0 bases, leaving 8 bases between the germline ends. CDR3 length: 14 residues. The CDR3 DNA reads TGTGCCAGCAGCTACCGGGACAGCACAGATACGCAGTATTTT. Amino acid sequence: CASSYRDSTDTQYF.

Remarks on this clone: A much larger clone differs by one base, so this may be a read error. The gene calls are TRBV19 and TRBJ2-3; D is ambiguous. The germline V and J ends were trimmed by 3 bases and 8 bases, with 21 bases remaining between them. In germline, CDR1 is LNHDA, CDR2 SQIVND (reference sequence). This CDR3 has 16 residues. CDR3 protein: CASSIVATPGTCTQYF. DNA of the CDR3: TGTGCCAGTAGTATCGTGGCGACCCCTGGCACATGTACGCAGTATTTT.

V and J are TRBV30 and TRBJ2-7; D may match TRBD1 or TRBD2 (5 bases each). The CDR3 has 13 amino acids. Germline V gene lookup returns CDR1 GTSNPN and CDR2 SVGIG (reference sequence). Trimming removed 2 bases at V and 0 bases at J, with 8 bases between. The CDR3 region is CAWSSGSSYEQYF. The CDR3 nucleotides read TGTGCCTGGAGTTCAGGGAGCTCCTACGAGCAGTACTTC.

This clone was detected many times. The rearrangement links TRBV11-2 to TRBJ2-7, with 10 bases that match TRBD2. The J segment lost 4 bases and the V segment lost 7 bases, leaving 7 bases of the junction unmatched. Germline V CDR1 and CDR2: SGHAT, FQNNGV. The CDR3 is made up of 14 amino acids. The CDR3 is CASNSAGGLYEQYF. As DNA, the CDR3 is TGTGCCAGCAACTCAGCGGGAGGGCTTTACGAGCAGTACTTC.

The J gene is TRBJ2-7, the V gene TRBV4-1; D may correspond to TRBD1 or TRBD2 (5 bases each). The CDR3 loop spans 14 amino acids. Trimming shortened V by 1 base and J by 6 bases, and 13 bases separated the two germline ends. CDR1 MGHRA and CDR2 YSYEKL come from the germline V gene. The CDR3 DNA sequence: TGCGCCAGCAGCCAAGCTCTTCTGAGGGGCGAGCAGTACTTC. This codes for CASSQALLRGEQYF.

This clone is classed as medium-sized (0.01 to 0.1%). This chain links TRBV4-1 with TRBJ2-3; D remains unclear. The CDR3 is made up of 16 amino acids. V lost 0 bases, J lost 2 bases, and 12 bases lay in between. The germline gives CDR1 MGHRA, CDR2 YSYEKL. The CDR3 coding sequence is TGCGCCAGCAGCCAAGATCGCGATTTAGCCACAGATACGCAGTATTTT. This translates into CASSQDRDLATDTQYF.

This clone has only a few counts. This chain uses TRBV19 with TRBJ1-1; D ambiguous. In germline, CDR1 is LNHDA, CDR2 SQIVND (reference sequence). Deletions cut 5 bases from V and 1 base from J, with 8 bases between. CDR3 length equals 13 residues. For the CDR3, the DNA is TGTGCCAGTAGTCCCAGACAGAACACTGAAGCTTTCTTT. Protein sequence: CASSPRQNTEAFF.

This clone is termed medium-sized (0.01 to 0.1%). The chain combines TRBV18 with TRBJ2-7, with 9 bases lining up with TRBD1. The V and J ends lost 4 bases and 7 bases, in that order; junction bases with no gene match: 11. The germline CDR1 and CDR2 sequences are KGHSH and LQKENI. The CDR3 consists of 15 residues. The CDR3 sequence is CASSRPGQGFGEQYF. CDR3 sequence (DNA): TGTGCCAGCTCACGGCCGGGACAGGGATTTGGGGAGCAGTACTTC.

In its sample, this clone was seen a few times. A much bigger clone sits one base away, suggesting this may be a read error. The chain employs TRBV18 and TRBJ2-7; tentatively, D is TRBD2 (5 bases). The CDR3 is 17 residues long. Trimming cost V 6 bases and J 5 bases, with 26 bases left between them. Germline-derived CDR1 and CDR2 are KGHSH and LQKENI. The CDR3 DNA follows: TGTGCCAGCTCCCTAGTGCGAGGGAGCGGCATTGGGGACGAGCAGTACTTC. Translated, it gives CASSLVRGSGIGDEQYF. Using reference TRBV18 and TRBJ2-7 for the parts outside the CDR3, the full variable domain is NAGVMQNPRHLVRRRGQEARLRCSPMKGHSHVYWYRQLPEEGLKFMVYLQKENIIDESGMPKERFSAEFPKEGPSILRIQQVVRGDSAAYFCASSLVRGSGIGDEQYFGPGTRLTVT.

On this clone: One end of the junction is discordant with germline, which a read error may explain. Other DNA sequences in this specimen translate into the identical CDR3. The chain recombines TRBV6-1 with TRBJ1-2; TRBD1 matches at 8 bases. This CDR3 contains 14 residues. Germline-derived CDR1 and CDR2 are MNHNS and SASEGT. The CDR3 loop is CASSGYRGEGGYTF. The CDR3 coding sequence is TGTGCCAGTAGTGGATACAGGGGGGAAGGAGGATACACCTTC.

This clone has more than one count but fewer than ten. This chain uses TRBV15 with TRBJ2-1; TRBD2 might be the D (6 bases). The V gene's germline CDR1 is LNHNV and CDR2 YYDKDF (reference sequence). Trimming stripped 7 bases from V and 4 bases from J, with 17 bases between. This CDR3 has 15 residues. CDR3 in DNA: TGTGCCACCATCAATACGGGAGAAGGTTACAATGAGCAGTTCTTC. This translates into CATINTGEGYNEQFF. The entire variable domain, with the rest obtained from reference TRBV15 and TRBJ2-1, is as follows: DAMVIQNPRYQVTQFGKPVTLSCSQTLNHNVMYWYQQKSSQAPKLLFHYYDKDFNNEADTPDNFQSRRPNTSFCFLDIRSPGLGDTAMYLCATINTGEGYNEQFFGPGTRLTVL.

Note on this clone: At one boundary the junction diverges from the germline segment, which might be a read error. The chain joins TRBV11-2 to TRBJ2-7, with D unresolved. The germline gives CDR1 SGHAT, CDR2 FQNNGV. This CDR3 spans 14 amino acids. CDR3 DNA sequence: TGTGCCAGCATCTTAGGAGTCCAGACCTACGAGCAGTACTTC. This translates into CASILGVQTYEQYF.

This clone was observed many times. The V and J genes are TRBV6-5 and TRBJ2-3; D is possibly TRBD2 (7 bases). The CDR3 totals 16 residues. Germline assignment: CDR1 MNHEY and CDR2 SVGAGI. V lost 2 bases, J lost 9 bases, and 21 bases lay in between. CDR3: CASSYSRTREGGTQYF. The CDR3 DNA reads TGTGCCAGCAGTTACAGCCGGACTAGGGAAGGGGGGACGCAGTATTTT.

This clone is labeled as medium-sized. The gene calls are TRBV20-1 and TRBJ1-1, with D possibly matching TRBD1 (5 bases). This CDR3 has 13 amino acids. CDR1 and CDR2 (germline): DFQATT, SNEGSKA (reference sequence). V lost 5 bases, J lost 7 bases, and 17 bases lay in between. CDR3 bases: TGCAGTGCTCACCCCAGGGAGAGTAGTGAAGCTTTCTTT. This gives the protein CSAHPRESSEAFF.

This clone was counted ten times or more. This sequence joins TRBV29-1 and TRBJ2-7; tentative D call: TRBD2 (6 bases). The CDR3 spans 12 residues. Trimming shortened V by 5 bases and J by 4 bases, and 12 bases separated the two germline ends. CDR1 is SQVTM, CDR2 ANQGSEA, per germline. In DNA form, the CDR3 reads TGCAGCGTTAGGGGCCGGGGGTACGAGCAGTACTTC. Encoded protein: CSVRGRGYEQYF.

The sample holds a few counts of this clone. V gene TRBV6-1 combines with J gene TRBJ1-1; 10 bases are shared with TRBD1. J was trimmed by 3 bases and V by 5 bases; bases with no gene match: 6. The CDR3 runs 15 residues. Germline CDR1 and CDR2: MNHNS and SASEGT. CDR3 nucleotide sequence: TGTGCCAGCAGTTGGGGACAGGGGCCCTACACTGAAGCTTTCTTT. Residues: CASSWGQGPYTEAFF.

This clone was found many times. The chain carries TRBV2 and TRBJ1-2; weak D call: TRBD1 (6 bases). V was shortened by 6 bases and J by 6 bases, with 14 bases between the two germline ends. Germline CDR1 SNHLY, CDR2 FYNNEI. The CDR3 is 13 amino acids. The CDR3 nucleotides read TGTGCCAGCAGACTACAGGGCGTGGATGGCTACACCTTC. It codes for CASRLQGVDGYTF.

The gene calls are TRBV20-1 and TRBJ2-6; 11 bases fit TRBD1. The CDR3 spans 16 residues. V lost 3 bases to trimming and J lost 1 base; unmatched junction nucleotides: 2. CDR1 DFQATT and CDR2 SNEGSKA come from the germline V gene (reference sequence). CDR3 residues: CSASGTGGSGANVLTF. DNA of the CDR3: TGCAGTGCTAGTGGGACAGGGGGTTCTGGGGCCAACGTCCTGACTTTC.

This sequence joins TRBV18 and TRBJ1-6, with 9 bases lining up with TRBD1. Looked up from germline, CDR1 is KGHSH and CDR2 is LQKENI. The CDR3 length is 16 residues. V gave up 2 bases and J gave up 7 bases; unmatched junction bases: 6. This chain's CDR3 is CASSPRTGVSNSPLHF. CDR3 in DNA: TGTGCCAGCTCACCAAGGACAGGGGTCAGCAATTCACCCCTCCACTTT.

This clone was detected many times. Other DNA sequences from this sample encode an identical CDR3 as well. The genes are TRBV5-1 and TRBJ1-1, with D tentatively TRBD1 (6 bases). The CDR3 is 16 residues long. The V end lost 4 bases, the J end lost 1 base, and 17 bases lay between the germline ends. Looked up from germline, CDR1 is SGHRS and CDR2 is YFSETQ. In DNA form, the CDR3 reads TGCGCCAGCAGCAAGGGGGACGGACCCAGGAACACTGAAGCTTTCTTT. Amino acids: CASSKGDGPRNTEAFF. Combining the CDR3 with reference TRBV5-1 and TRBJ1-1 gives the whole variable domain KAGVTQTPRYLIKTRGQQVTLSCSPISGHRSVSWYQQTPGQGLQFLFEYFSETQRNKGNFPGRFSGRQFSNSRSEMNVSTLELGDSALYLCASSKGDGPRNTEAFFGQGTRLTVV.

This clone is labeled as medium-sized. The chain has TRBV6-1 and TRBJ2-2, with a tentative D call TRBD1 (5 bases). The CDR3 contains 15 residues. Germline V gene sequence: CDR1 MNHNS, CDR2 SASEGT. V lost 6 bases and J lost 3, with 14 bases in between. The CDR3 is CASRETESHTGELFF. The CDR3 coding sequence is TGTGCCAGCAGGGAGACAGAGAGCCACACCGGGGAGCTGTTTTTT.